This entry lists 10 T cell receptor beta chains sequenced from one sample in a study of PD-1 blockade in classical Hodgkin lymphoma. This table comes from immunoSEQ multiplex PCR, and its TCRdb copy is limited to in-frame clones, with some not included. The sample contains roughly 90,000 clones, roughly 79% of which appear only once. No patient escaped relapse after autologous stem cell transplantation, and brentuximab vedotin exposure varied. The sequences come from peripheral blood mononuclear cells (PBMCs), collected before the second cycle of nivolumab. These receptors came from a human donor with classical Hodgkin lymphoma.

This clone has only a few counts. This rearrangement joins TRBV28 to TRBJ1-2, with TRBD1 as a possible D gene (5 bases). CDR3 length equals 11 residues. Germline CDR1 MDHEN, CDR2 SYDVKM. Trimming shortened V by 4 bases and J by 8 bases, and 8 bases separated the two germline ends. The CDR3 DNA reads TGTGCCAGCAGTTATGGGGACGGCTACACCTTC. Translated, it gives CASSYGDGYTF.

The V call is TRBV5-1, the J call TRBJ2-2; 8 bases align to TRBD1. The junction had 8 bases not matched to a gene; V was cut back by 1 base and J by 0 bases. The length of the CDR3 is 18 residues. In germline, CDR1 is SGHRS, CDR2 YFSETQ. The CDR3, as DNA: TGCGCCAGCAGCTTGAGGACAGGGACTTTCGCGAACACCGGGGAGCTGTTTTTT. As protein: CASSLRTGTFANTGELFF.

This clone was found once. The chain employs TRBV5-1 and TRBJ1-1; possible D gene TRBD1, 6 bases. V lost 5 bases, J lost 7 bases, and 21 bases lay in between. Germline values: CDR1 SGHRS, CDR2 YFSETQ. CDR3 length: 15 amino acids. This CDR3 is CASRSVFGGPGEAFF. CDR3 nucleotide sequence: TGCGCCAGCAGATCGGTGTTCGGGGGGCCGGGTGAAGCTTTCTTT.

The J gene is TRBJ2-7, the V gene TRBV10-3; no firm D call. The CDR3 runs 13 residues. Per germline, CDR1 ENHRY and CDR2 SYGVKD. The ends were cut back, 4 bases at V and 1 base at J, with 8 bases in the middle. This CDR3 is CAISGTDSYEQYF. The CDR3 bases are TGTGCCATCAGTGGTACAGATTCCTACGAGCAGTACTTC.

A single count supports this clone. The rearrangement links TRBV18 to TRBJ1-2; 10 nucleotides agree with TRBD1. CDR1 and CDR2 from the germline V gene are KGHSH and LQKENI. The CDR3 loop spans 14 amino acids. V shed 6 bases and J 5 bases; nucleotides not matched to a gene: 6. CDR3: CASSPSGQGYGYTF. In DNA, the CDR3 is TGTGCCAGCTCCCCATCGGGACAGGGGTATGGCTACACCTTC.

This sequence joins TRBV28 and TRBJ2-5; no clear D gene. V was cut by 4 bases and J by 5 bases, with 5 bases left in between. The CDR3 has 11 residues. From germline, CDR1 is MDHEN and CDR2 SYDVKM. CDR3 sequence: CASSSVETQYF. As DNA, the CDR3 is TGTGCCAGCAGTTCCGTGGAGACCCAGTACTTC. The whole variable domain, filled in from reference TRBV28 and TRBJ2-5, reads DVKVTQSSRYLVKRTGEKVFLECVQDMDHENMFWYRQDPGLGLRLIYFSYDVKMKEKGDIPEGYSVSREKKERFSLILESASTNQTSMYLCASSSVETQYFGPGTRLLVL.

The chain is built from TRBV19 and TRBJ1-5; 9 bases align to TRBD1. This CDR3 region has 16 residues. The J segment lost 5 bases and the V segment lost 5 bases, leaving 10 bases of the junction unmatched. The germline V gene encodes CDR1 LNHDA and CDR2 SQIVND (reference sequence). CDR3 sequence: CASSVLTGGYDQPQHF. The CDR3 DNA reads as TGTGCCAGTAGTGTATTAACAGGGGGCTATGATCAGCCCCAGCATTTT.

The chain employs TRBV4-1 and TRBJ2-1; 14 bases agree with TRBD2. Germline V gene lookup returns CDR1 MGHRA and CDR2 YSYEKL. The CDR3 is 19 residues long. The J segment lost 7 bases and the V segment lost 1 base, leaving 12 bases of the junction unmatched. The chain's CDR3 is CASSQGQGGLAGVANEQFF. The CDR3 DNA sequence: TGCGCCAGCAGCCAAGGACAGGGGGGACTAGCGGGAGTAGCAAATGAGCAGTTCTTC.

J is TRBJ2-1 and V is TRBV9; 9 bases map to TRBD2. V shed 0 bases, J shed 5 bases, and the junction held 12 bases outside the gene matches. Germline V lookup: CDR1 SGDLS, CDR2 YYNGEE. This CDR3 is 18 amino acids long. This CDR3 is CASSVVREWREGHNEQFF. CDR3 in DNA: TGTGCCAGCAGCGTAGTTAGGGAGTGGCGGGAGGGCCACAATGAGCAGTTCTTC.

This chain links TRBV5-5 with TRBJ1-4; 7 positions match TRBD1. Germline V gives CDR1 SGHKS, CDR2 YYEKEE (reference sequence). The CDR3 runs 14 residues. The junction had 7 bases not matched to a gene; V was cut back by 4 bases and J by 7 bases. Here the CDR3 DNA reads TGTGCCAGCAGCCCGACAGGGCAGGGTGAAAAACTGTTTTTT. It specifies CASSPTGQGEKLFF.